This T cell receptor beta chain originates from a study of blood T cell repertoires in COVID-19. Study-level information: Both acute and convalescent COVID-19 samples were obtained from the United States, Italy and Spain. PBMCs, B-cell-depleted T cells, or T cells were the source of the cDNA or gDNA that made up the material.

This CDR3 has 15 amino acids. The V end lost 2 bases, the J end lost 7 bases, and 12 bases lay between the germline ends. Germline V gene sequence: CDR1 MRHNA, CDR2 SNTAGT. In the original processing: Amplification with reference gene primers provided the estimates of nucleated cell counts. Here immunoSEQ multiplex PCR was the method, and the copy in TCRdb shows in-frame clones only, minus some. V and J calls and clone size are those listed in that table; D and trimming were worked out from the DNA. This sample yields around 86,000 clones, of which 85% are seen a single time; about two fifths belongs to the top ten.

Sequenced input: peripheral blood. V usage is TRBV6-4 and J usage is TRBJ1-6; D uncertain. This clonotype was obtained from an elderly man with acute or convalescent COVID-19. The DNA of the CDR3 is TGTGCCAGCAGTGACCACCCAGTAGCCAATTCACCCCTCCACTTT. Residues: CASSDHPVANSPLHF.